This entry lists 29 T cell receptor beta chains sequenced from one sample in a study of blood T cell repertoires in COVID-19. The assay was immunoSEQ multiplex PCR, and TCRdb's table has in-frame clones only and misses some. Of roughly 130,000 clones listed, over 85% were seen once; the top ten hold 3.5% to 5.5%. The sample was peripheral blood. The receptors shown here come from a man in his sixties with COVID-19, enrolled during active disease.

The V call is TRBV10-3, the J call TRBJ2-1; D is ambiguous. V lost 11 bases and J lost 6, with 14 bases in between. The V gene's germline CDR1 is ENHRY and CDR2 SYGVKD. The CDR3 sequence is 12 residues long. The CDR3: CAPYPKLNEQFF. Here the CDR3 DNA reads TGTGCCCCATACCCTAAGCTCAATGAGCAGTTCTTC.

CDR3 region: CASSELGTGTNTEAFF. The CDR3, as DNA: TGTGCCAGCAGTGAATTAGGAACAGGGACGAACACTGAAGCTTTCTTT. This chain connects TRBV6-1 to TRBJ1-1; weak D call: TRBD1 (6 bases). The length of the CDR3 is 16 residues. Deletions cut 2 bases from V and 1 base from J, with 14 bases between. The germline CDR1 and CDR2 sequences are MNHNS and SASEGT.

The chain combines TRBV11-3 with TRBJ2-2; D remains unclear. The germline gives CDR1 SGHNT, CDR2 YENEEA. The CDR3 length is 15 residues. Trimming left V 5 bases short and J 5 bases short, with 15 bases between. CDR3 in amino acids: CASSLFSTETGELFF. CDR3 DNA sequence: TGTGCCAGCAGCCTTTTTTCTACGGAGACCGGGGAGCTGTTTTTT. The full variable domain, with the rest looked up from reference TRBV11-3 and TRBJ2-2, is EAGVVQSPRYKIIEKKQPVAFWCNPISGHNTLYWYLQNLGQGPELLIRYENEEAVDDSQLPKDRFSAERLKGVDSTLKIQPAELGDSAVYLCASSLFSTETGELFFGEGSRLTVL.

The chain links TRBV5-5 to TRBJ2-1; TRBD2 matches at 9 bases. The CDR3 spans 16 residues. CDR1 SGHKS and CDR2 YYEKEE come from the germline V gene (reference sequence). Losses at the gene ends were 4 bases for V and 4 bases for J; bases not matched to a gene: 9. The CDR3 DNA is TGTGCCAGCAGCCCTATATCTAGCGGGATATACAATGAGCAGTTCTTC. Translation: CASSPISSGIYNEQFF.

The chain uses TRBV6-6 and TRBJ1-2; D is uncertain. Germline lookup yields CDR1 MNHNY and CDR2 SVGAGI (reference sequence). Trimming stripped 10 bases from V and 3 bases from J, with 15 bases between. This CDR3 region has 13 residues. The DNA of the CDR3 is TGTGCCACCACAAACCGTCGGGACTATGGCTACACCTTC. Translated, it gives CATTNRRDYGYTF.

Comments on this clone: This sample includes further DNA sequences coding for the same CDR3. The chain employs TRBV6-5 and TRBJ1-5; 7 bases map to TRBD1. Trimming took 4 bases from V and 3 from J; bases not matched to a gene: 3. CDR1 and CDR2 (germline): MNHEY, SVGAGI. The CDR3 sequence is 14 residues long. CDR3 DNA: TGTGCCAGCAGTTCGGGACAGCACAATCAGCCCCAGCATTTT. Encoded protein: CASSSGQHNQPQHF.

Here the CDR3 reads CASSQSETLEGVLADTQYF. CDR3 sequence (DNA): TGCGCCAGCAGCCAAAGTGAGACCTTAGAGGGGGTGCTGGCCGATACGCAGTATTTT. This chain joins TRBV4-3 and TRBJ2-3; possibly TRBD1 for D (6 bases). With 2 bases removed from V and 6 bases from J, the gap between germline ends came to 27 bases. The germline gives CDR1 LGHNA, CDR2 YSLEER. The CDR3 spans 19 residues.

This clone was observed a single time. The rearrangement joins TRBV9 to TRBJ2-1, with 10 bases identical to TRBD2. Trimming at V came to 4 bases and at J to 8 bases, leaving 6 bases not matched to a gene. There are 14 residues in the CDR3. Germline CDR1 SGDLS, CDR2 YYNGEE. The CDR3 DNA sequence: TGTGCCAGCAGCTCTAGCGGGAGAAACGATGAGCAGTTCTTC. Translated, it gives CASSSSGRNDEQFF.

The chain recombines TRBV5-4 with TRBJ1-4; D unclear. CDR3 length equals 14 residues. The germline V gene encodes CDR1 SGHNT and CDR2 YYREEE (reference sequence). V was trimmed by 1 base and J by 4 bases, leaving 8 bases between them. This CDR3 is CASSLFSDNEKLFF. As DNA, the CDR3 is TGTGCCAGCAGCTTGTTTTCAGATAATGAAAAACTGTTTTTT.

About this clone: One end of the junction is discordant with germline, which a read error may explain. The chain uses TRBV5-1 and TRBJ1-2, with D possibly matching TRBD1 (5 bases). The CDR3 totals 14 residues. The germline V gene encodes CDR1 SGHRS and CDR2 YFSETQ. CDR3 region: CASSLGQLNYGYTF. The CDR3 DNA reads as TGCGCCAGCAGCTTGGGACAGCTTAACTATGGTTACACCTTC.

The chain recombines TRBV6-5 with TRBJ1-2; TRBD1 agrees at 9 bases. The trim removed 4 bases at V and 3 bases at J, leaving 9 bases unmatched. The germline gives CDR1 MNHEY, CDR2 SVGAGI. This CDR3 region has 16 residues. CDR3 amino acids: CASSSQPGQGHYGYTF. The CDR3 DNA is TGTGCCAGCAGTTCCCAACCTGGACAGGGGCACTATGGCTACACCTTC.

The V and J genes are TRBV11-3 and TRBJ2-1; 12 bases are a match to TRBD2. The V and J ends lost 5 bases and 0 bases, in that order; junction bases with no gene match: 5. The CDR3 contains 17 residues. CDR1 SGHNT and CDR2 YENEEA come from the germline V gene. The CDR3 coding sequence is TGTGCCAGCAGCCCGGGACTAGCGGGCAACTCCTACAATGAGCAGTTCTTC. It is translated as CASSPGLAGNSYNEQFF.

The chain recombines TRBV11-3 with TRBJ2-4; a possible D gene is TRBD2 (6 bases). This CDR3 spans 15 amino acids. With 3 bases removed from V and 0 bases from J, the gap between germline ends came to 9 bases. Germline-derived CDR1 and CDR2 are SGHNT and YENEEA. As DNA, the CDR3 is TGTGCCAGCAGCTTGGAGGGGCTAGCCAAAAACATTCAGTACTTC. Translating gives CASSLEGLAKNIQYF.

V gene TRBV15 combines with J gene TRBJ2-7; D possibly corresponds to TRBD2 (6 bases). The CDR3 covers 14 residues. The V and J ends lost 2 bases and 3 bases respectively, with 11 bases between them. CDR1 and CDR2 from the germline V gene are LNHNV and YYDKDF (reference sequence). The CDR3 DNA is TGTGCCACCAGCAGACCAGGGCGGGACTACGAGCAGTACTTC. Translating it yields CATSRPGRDYEQYF.

The chain is built from TRBV7-2 and TRBJ1-5; TRBD1 matches at 9 bases. The CDR3 consists of 16 residues. Losses at the gene ends were 2 bases for V and 0 bases for J; bases not matched to a gene: 2. Germline loops: CDR1 SGHTA, CDR2 FQGNSA. As DNA, the CDR3 is TGTGCCAGCAGCTTAACAGGGGGCTATAGCAATCAGCCCCAGCATTTT. Protein product: CASSLTGGYSNQPQHF.

This chain links TRBV9 with TRBJ2-2, with D possibly TRBD1 on 5 matching bases. This CDR3 is built from 13 residues. The V gene lost 3 bases and the J gene lost 7 bases, with 10 bases spanning the gap. Germline V gene sequence: CDR1 SGDLS, CDR2 YYNGEE. The CDR3 region is CASSASTVGELFF. As DNA, the CDR3 is TGTGCCAGCAGCGCCTCGACAGTCGGGGAGCTGTTTTTT.

CDR3 amino acids: CASSLAGGGTEAFF. CDR3 coding DNA: TGTGCCAGCAGTTTAGCGGGAGGGGGCACTGAAGCTTTCTTT. V is TRBV27 and J is TRBJ1-1, with D possibly TRBD1 on 6 matching bases. With 2 bases removed from V and 4 bases from J, the gap between germline ends came to 11 bases. The CDR3 totals 14 residues. The V gene's germline CDR1 is MNHEY and CDR2 SMNVEV (reference sequence).

This chain connects TRBV24-1 to TRBJ2-1, with D possibly matching TRBD1 (6 bases). V was trimmed by 5 bases and J by 0 bases, leaving 16 bases between them. CDR1 is KGHDR, CDR2 SFDVKD, per germline. CDR3 length: 17 residues. The CDR3 reads CATSVGAGGGSYNEQFF. The CDR3 bases are TGTGCCACCAGTGTGGGGGCTGGCGGAGGCTCCTACAATGAGCAGTTCTTC.

V is TRBV20-1 and J is TRBJ1-4; D is unresolved. The germline V and J ends were trimmed by 6 bases and 14 bases, with 16 bases remaining between them. This CDR3 has 11 amino acids. Germline V gene lookup returns CDR1 DFQATT and CDR2 SNEGSKA (reference sequence). Here the CDR3 reads CSARSGKWLFF. The CDR3 bases are TGCAGTGCCAGGTCGGGAAAATGGCTGTTTTTT.

V and J are TRBV5-1 and TRBJ2-1; D unresolved. V was trimmed by 2 bases and J by 0 bases, leaving 12 bases between them. CDR3 length equals 16 residues. Germline V gene data show CDR1 as SGHRS and CDR2 as YFSETQ. The DNA for the CDR3 is TGCGCCAGCAGCTTTGCAGGTGCAGGCTCCTACAATGAGCAGTTCTTC. Its translation: CASSFAGAGSYNEQFF.

The chain joins TRBV12-2 to TRBJ2-7; the table's D call of TRBD2 was not tested on the DNA. TRBV12-2 is a documented pseudogene. This CDR3 contains 22 residues. In DNA form, the CDR3 reads TGTGCAAGTCGCCTCGGACTAGCGGAGGCCGACCCGTACTTCTTAAGCTCCTACGAGCAGTACTTC. Protein product: CASRLGLAEADPYFLSSYEQYF.

The rearrangement links TRBV28 to TRBJ2-7, with a tentative D call TRBD2 (6 bases). Germline CDR1 MDHEN, CDR2 SYDVKM. The CDR3 length is 16 residues. Trimming cost V 5 bases and J 0 bases, with 17 bases left between them. The CDR3 spells CASSPRVLAHSYEQYF. CDR3 coding DNA: TGTGCCAGCAGTCCCCGCGTACTAGCTCACTCCTACGAGCAGTACTTC.

V gene TRBV7-6 combines with J gene TRBJ2-5; the match to TRBD2 covers 8 bases. The J segment lost 5 bases and the V segment lost 5 bases, leaving 13 bases of the junction unmatched. Germline V lookup: CDR1 SGHVS, CDR2 FNYEAQ. The CDR3 length is 16 residues. CDR3 sequence: CASSPLLAVAVETQYF. The CDR3, as DNA: TGTGCCAGCAGCCCCCTACTAGCGGTAGCGGTGGAGACCCAGTACTTC.

The chain is built from TRBV2 and TRBJ2-6; 8 bases fit TRBD1. CDR1 and CDR2 (germline): SNHLY, FYNNEI. CDR3 size: 18 residues. Germline trimming cut 4 bases from V and 3 bases from J; bases unmatched to any gene: 11. CDR3 region: CASSASRQGALGANVLTF. The CDR3 nucleotides read TGTGCCAGCAGTGCATCAAGGCAGGGGGCGCTTGGGGCCAACGTCCTGACTTTC.

Points on this clone: One end of the junction varies from germline; a read error may be responsible. The rearrangement uses TRBV5-1 and TRBJ2-2, with 9 bases aligning to TRBD2. The germline gives CDR1 SGHRS, CDR2 YFSETQ. This CDR3 contains 15 residues. CDR3 coding DNA: TGCGCCAGCAGCTTGCGGTTAGCGGGAGATGCGGAGTTGTTTTTT. The encoded protein is CASSLRLAGDAELFF.

The CDR3 is CASRQSTGWNQPQHF. The CDR3, as DNA: TGTGCCAGCAGACAGAGCACAGGGTGGAATCAGCCCCAGCATTTT. The chain joins TRBV27 to TRBJ1-5; D possibly corresponds to TRBD1 (6 bases). Trimming left V 6 bases short and J 4 bases short, with 16 bases between. The CDR3 sequence is 15 residues long. Germline V lookup: CDR1 MNHEY, CDR2 SMNVEV (reference sequence).

V and J are TRBV19 and TRBJ1-2, with 8 bases lining up with TRBD1. This CDR3 is built from 17 residues. V dropped 5 bases and J dropped 6; count of bases not matched to a gene: 17. Germline V lookup: CDR1 LNHDA, CDR2 SQIVND (reference sequence). DNA of the CDR3: TGTGCCAGTAGTCCTTCCCGGGACAGGATATTAAATAATGGCTACACCTTC. Its protein product is CASSPSRDRILNNGYTF.

The chain has TRBV10-3 and TRBJ2-5; D is unresolved. Trimming left V 3 bases short and J 2 bases short, with 7 bases between. CDR3 size: 13 residues. Per the germline V gene, CDR1 is ENHRY and CDR2 is SYGVKD. CDR3 sequence: CAISDNSQETQYF. The CDR3 DNA is TGTGCCATCAGTGATAATAGTCAAGAGACCCAGTACTTC.

The V call is TRBV5-1, the J call TRBJ2-1, with 7 bases matching TRBD2. The CDR3 is 16 residues long. V gave up 0 bases and J gave up 7 bases; unmatched junction bases: 10. Germline-derived CDR1 and CDR2 are SGHRS and YFSETQ. The CDR3 spells CASSLERVGEGNEQFF. DNA for the CDR3: TGCGCCAGCAGCTTGGAACGCGTCGGGGAGGGAAATGAGCAGTTCTTC. Filled out from reference TRBV5-1 and TRBJ2-1, the complete variable domain reads KAGVTQTPRYLIKTRGQQVTLSCSPISGHRSVSWYQQTPGQGLQFLFEYFSETQRNKGNFPGRFSGRQFSNSRSEMNVSTLELGDSALYLCASSLERVGEGNEQFFGPGTRLTVL.